Listed below are T cell receptor beta chains from one sample, sequenced in a study of blood T cell repertoires in COVID-19. Data came from immunoSEQ multiplex PCR; TCRdb stores just in-frame clones and leaves some out. The data hold under 150,000 clones, with approximately 82% observed a single time. Material: peripheral blood. Receptors originate from a man older than 75 with active or convalescent COVID-19. Each CDR3 is given with its conserved first and last residue.

v_gene | CDR3aa
TRBV6-5 | CASSRGTGFNEKLFF
TRBV11-2 | CASSLESDYEQYF
TRBV9 | CASRRTGTGELFF
TRBV4-1 | CASSLRPGILNGYTF
TRBV28 | CANRARGYEQYF
TRBV18 | CASSPRQASTGELFF
TRBV5-4 | CASSLAGTSGGANTGELFF
TRBV5-1 | CASSLGLQGSGLSGNTIYF
TRBV28 | CASSGGQPGRSLYEQYF
TRBV7-2 | CASSSLTGVGEKLFF
TRBV19 | CASSAQAGTAGEQFF
TRBV25-1 | CASSITGFGELFF
TRBV18 | CASSPRGGLMSYEQYF
TRBV14 | CASSQVAGAQAGYTF
TRBV12-3/TRBV12-4 | CASRQTDTGELFF
TRBV12-5 | CASGLGQNQPQHF
TRBV11-2 | CASGSAGAVREQYF
TRBV7-9 | CASSLRGTGVNEQFF
TRBV27 | CASSPRQGSYGYTF
TRBV6-6 | CASSRFPGVSAYNEQFF
TRBV7-2 | CASSLSQGNYGYTF
TRBV6-2/TRBV6-3 | CASSSGTTIRPQHF
TRBV23-1 | CASSQFEPPDQPQHF
TRBV24-1 | CATSEGGTAGNTIYF
TRBV19 | CASSPGVSYEQYF
TRBV10-3 | CAISETQGNTEAFF
TRBV18 | CASSPNLDTYEQYF
TRBV6-6 | CASSAGGGYEQYF
TRBV13 | CASSFPRGRRRDTQYF
TRBV6-5 | CASQGVPIEAFF
TRBV9 | CASSSPPGQGTYEQYF
TRBV11-2 | CASSLGGTGWETQYF
TRBV7-3 | CASSPGGSYNEQFF
TRBV7-2 | CASTSLRGVGTDTQYF
TRBV5-1 | CASSGDRGRGEKLFF
TRBV12-3/TRBV12-4 | CASSQDRIDGYTF
TRBV28 | CASSWDRGLANYGYTF
TRBV28 | CASSQQGIGTQYF
TRBV15 | CATSKERVGELFF
TRBV19 | CASSKGQSREKLFF
TRBV7-9 | CASSYPTSGDQETQYF
TRBV7-2 | CASSPDRQGARKAFF
TRBV7-8 | CASSVRTSNTGELFF
TRBV18 | CASSPPGRLSSGNTIYF
TRBV6-4 | CASSDQRGGLQYF
TRBV28 | CAINRGAYEQYF
TRBV27 | CASSTTSGGIGTGELFF
TRBV5-1 | CASSLRGENTEAFF
TRBV25-1 | CASSEFGQGSITGELFF
TRBV28 | CASSPPGQGNTGELFF